This note documents a single T cell receptor beta chain sequence. Its target is unknown. This sample is drawn from a study of shared clonotypes between healthy human individuals. Overall study: Per donor, three plates held CD4 naive cells, three held CD4 memory, two held CD8 naive and one held CD8 memory.

The study ran the assay at deep level. Some clones are missing from TCRdb's copy, which holds only in-frame ones; the method was immunoSEQ multiplex PCR. In the table there are more than 2,000,000 clones, approximately 94% of which are singletons. Study results and limitations: Read depth was anticipated to influence clonotype sharing among donors. It was the few donors that limited the genetic and exposure-history diversity represented.

The CDR3 runs to 12 residues. Sequencing input: naive CD4+ T cells sorted from blood. The subset was: CD45RA+ positively selected. This rearrangement joins TRBV21-1 to TRBJ2-1. TRBV21-1 is described as a pseudogene. The receptor's source is a man aged 18 to 30 in good health. CDR3 bases: TGTGGGGAAGGGACCTCCTACAATGAGCAGTTCTTC. Residues: CGEGTSYNEQFF.